Sequencing of this T cell receptor beta chain was carried out in a study of blood T cell repertoires in COVID-19. This clone has a single count. This CDR3 contains 15 residues. Germline CDR1 and CDR2: SGHTA and FQGNSA. Trimming at V came to 3 bases and at J to 1 base, leaving 3 bases not matched to a gene. The method was immunoSEQ multiplex PCR; TCRdb's version includes in-frame clones alone and lacks a portion of them. The repertoire holds about 70,000 clones, with about 87% as singletons. The TCR was taken from a human donor in a cohort sampled during active COVID-19. The chain links TRBV7-2 to TRBJ2-7; 10 bases fit TRBD2. Material: peripheral blood. The CDR3 spells CASSFSGGISYEQYF. The CDR3 bases are TGTGCCAGCAGCTTTAGCGGGGGGATTTCCTACGAGCAGTACTTC.